This passage covers 27 T cell receptor beta chains from one sample sequenced in a study of PD-1 blockade in classical Hodgkin lymphoma (TCRdb year 2020). Interpreted using the paper, the time point label stands for: cycle 2 day 1 (C2D1) of nivolumab. Every trial patient had relapsed following autologous stem cell transplantation, and prior brentuximab vedotin exposure was what differed among cohorts A, B and C. Library method: the immunoSEQ multiplex PCR assay. The table comes from immuneACCESS by way of TCRdb, which keeps in-frame sequences with V and J called. Part of the clones is missing from these tables; in studies checked, under half for an unresolved V gene and the rest for unknown reasons. The sample records 80,000 to 100,000 clones, 75% to 85% of which are singletons. Under 20% of the sample is taken by the ten largest. Specimen: peripheral blood mononuclear cells (PBMCs), collected before the second cycle of nivolumab. The receptors were sampled from a human donor with classical Hodgkin lymphoma.

The CDR3: CASSSNPLATYEQYF. CDR3 coding DNA: TGTGCCAGCAGCTCGAACCCCCTCGCCACGTACGAGCAGTACTTC. This chain uses TRBV7-2 with TRBJ2-7; no reliable D call. The CDR3 has 15 amino acids. Deletions cut 4 bases from V and 4 bases from J, with 17 bases between. CDR1 SGHTA and CDR2 FQGNSA come from the germline V gene. The whole variable domain, remainder taken from reference TRBV7-2 and TRBJ2-7, is GAGVSQSPSNKVTEKGKDVELRCDPISGHTALYWYRQSLGQGLEFLIYFQGNSAPDKSGLPSDRFSAERTGGSVSTLTIQRTQQEDSAVYLCASSSNPLATYEQYFGPGTRLTVT.

The chain joins TRBV14 to TRBJ1-2, with D unresolved. The CDR3 runs to 15 residues. Trimming pared 2 bases from V and 0 bases from J, leaving 10 bases between. Germline lookup yields CDR1 SGHDN and CDR2 FVKESK. The CDR3 nucleotides are TGTGCCAGCAGCCAACTTCTTACACCTAACTATGGCTACACCTTC. It specifies CASSQLLTPNYGYTF.

CDR3 sequence: CASKALAGWNEQFF. CDR3 sequence (DNA): TGTGCCAGCAAGGCACTAGCGGGTTGGAATGAGCAGTTCTTC. The chain links TRBV6-1 to TRBJ2-1, with 9 bases that match TRBD2. Germline V gene sequence: CDR1 MNHNS, CDR2 SASEGT. The V and J ends lost 7 bases and 7 bases, in that order; junction bases with no gene match: 8. The length of the CDR3 is 14 residues.

The V call is TRBV7-3, the J call TRBJ2-7, with 8 nucleotides matching TRBD2. The CDR3 is 14 residues long. J gave up 6 bases and V 2 bases, and 6 bases lay outside the gene matches. CDR1 is SGHTA and CDR2 is FQGTGA in the germline V gene. CDR3 DNA: TGTGCCAGCAGCTTAGCGGGGGGACTAAGCGAGCAGTACTTC. Encoded protein: CASSLAGGLSEQYF. The full variable domain, rest sourced from reference TRBV7-3 and TRBJ2-7, is GAGVSQTPSNKVTEKGKYVELRCDPISGHTALYWYRQSLGQGPEFLIYFQGTGAADDSGLPNDRFFAVRPEGSVSTLKIQRTERGDSAVYLCASSLAGGLSEQYFGPGTRLTVT.

The chain recombines TRBV5-1 with TRBJ1-4; D is ambiguous. In germline, CDR1 is SGHRS, CDR2 YFSETQ. V lost 6 bases to trimming and J lost 3 bases, with 12 bases between them. The CDR3 spans 14 residues. This chain's CDR3 is CASKGQSSNEKLFF. CDR3 in DNA: TGCGCCAGCAAAGGCCAGTCGTCTAATGAAAAACTGTTTTTT.

This clone occurred once. The rearrangement links TRBV7-2 to TRBJ2-2; D uncertain. This CDR3 is built from 15 residues. The germline CDR1 and CDR2 sequences are SGHTA and FQGNSA. V was clipped by 1 base and J by 4 bases, with 10 bases between them. The CDR3 loop reads CASSLGTDGTGELFF. The CDR3 DNA sequence: TGTGCCAGCAGCTTAGGGACCGACGGCACCGGGGAGCTGTTTTTT.

This clone was counted a few times. Within the sample, other DNA sequences also encode this same CDR3. The chain has TRBV5-1 and TRBJ2-1, with TRBD2 identical over 10 bases. The V gene end was trimmed by 4 bases and the J gene end by 5 bases; junction bases not matched to a gene: 6. The length of the CDR3 is 15 residues. Germline CDR1 reads SGHRS; CDR2 reads YFSETQ. The CDR3 bases are TGCGCCAGCAGCCTACGGACTAGCGGAGACAATGAGCAGTTCTTC. Protein product: CASSLRTSGDNEQFF. Filled out from reference TRBV5-1 and TRBJ2-1, the complete variable domain reads KAGVTQTPRYLIKTRGQQVTLSCSPISGHRSVSWYQQTPGQGLQFLFEYFSETQRNKGNFPGRFSGRQFSNSRSEMNVSTLELGDSALYLCASSLRTSGDNEQFFGPGTRLTVL.

V is TRBV6-6 and J is TRBJ1-1; D is ambiguous. V was clipped by 6 bases and J by 2 bases, with 10 bases between them. The germline CDR1 and CDR2 sequences are MNHNY and SVGAGI (reference sequence). The CDR3 runs 13 residues. CDR3 amino acids: CASSTAANTEAFF. CDR3 nucleotide sequence: TGTGCCAGCAGCACTGCAGCTAACACTGAAGCTTTCTTT.

This chain joins TRBV5-1 and TRBJ2-7; D gene uncertain. Germline V gives CDR1 SGHRS, CDR2 YFSETQ. V shed 5 bases and J shed 8 bases, with 23 bases lying between them. This CDR3 contains 15 residues. The CDR3 bases are TGCGCCAGCAGTGATAGGCAGATCCCTCCCTTCAAGCAGTACTTC. Amino acids: CASSDRQIPPFKQYF.

The V gene is TRBV28, the J gene TRBJ2-1; TRBD2 matches 8 bases. CDR3 length: 16 amino acids. CDR1 is MDHEN, CDR2 SYDVKM, per germline. Trimming took 3 bases from V and 7 from J; bases not matched to a gene: 11. CDR3 in amino acids: CASSFPPGRARNEQFF. Written as DNA, the CDR3 is TGTGCCAGCAGTTTTCCCCCCGGGAGGGCCCGGAATGAGCAGTTCTTC.

This clone was seen more than once but under ten times. This chain connects TRBV2 to TRBJ1-2; a weak D match, TRBD1 (5 bases). Germline CDR1 SNHLY, CDR2 FYNNEI. V dropped 7 bases and J dropped 3 bases, with 15 bases sitting between them. The CDR3 is 14 amino acids. The CDR3 DNA reads TGTGCCAGCAATCTGGGGCGCCGGGACTATGGCTACACCTTC. Residues: CASNLGRRDYGYTF.

The rearrangement joins TRBV9 to TRBJ2-1; 11 bases fit TRBD2. V was pared by 2 bases and J by 4 bases, with 11 bases of the junction left unmatched. Germline CDR1 reads SGDLS; CDR2 reads YYNGEE. The CDR3 is made up of 18 amino acids. CDR3 amino acids: CASSVLSPGLAEYNEQFF. The CDR3 DNA is TGTGCCAGCAGCGTTTTATCTCCGGGACTAGCGGAGTACAATGAGCAGTTCTTC.

V is TRBV6-1 and J is TRBJ2-1; TRBD2 agrees at 8 bases. The CDR3 covers 15 residues. J lost 5 bases, V lost 7 bases, and 10 bases had no gene match. In germline, CDR1 is MNHNS, CDR2 SASEGT. The CDR3 spells CASTELAGIDNEQFF. The CDR3 nucleotides read TGTGCCAGCACCGAGCTAGCGGGCATAGACAATGAGCAGTTCTTC.

The rearrangement joins TRBV9 to TRBJ2-7, with a weak D call TRBD2 (7 bases). The germline CDR1 and CDR2 sequences are SGDLS and YYNGEE. CDR3 size: 12 residues. The V and J ends lost 7 bases and 7 bases respectively, with 15 bases between them. CDR3 protein: CASSRGGEEQYF. In DNA form, the CDR3 reads TGTGCCAGCTCAAGAGGGGGGGAAGAGCAGTACTTC.

This chain connects TRBV5-1 to TRBJ2-5; TRBD1 might be the D (6 bases). This CDR3 is built from 15 residues. CDR1 is SGHRS, CDR2 YFSETQ, per germline. The V and J ends lost 5 bases and 1 base respectively, with 15 bases between them. The CDR3, as DNA: TGCGCCAGCAGACAAACCACAGGGATCCAAGAGACCCAGTACTTC. It encodes CASRQTTGIQETQYF.

The V call is TRBV19, the J call TRBJ2-1; 13 nucleotides align to TRBD2. Germline assignment: CDR1 LNHDA and CDR2 SQIVND (reference sequence). V lost 1 base and J lost 9; bases outside the gene matches: 6. CDR3 length equals 16 residues. CDR3 protein: CASSIGTSGRMGEQFF. CDR3 nucleotide sequence: TGTGCCAGTAGTATAGGGACTAGCGGGAGAATGGGTGAGCAGTTCTTC.

This chain links TRBV5-4 with TRBJ2-2, with 11 bases aligning to TRBD2. The CDR3 is 15 amino acids. Germline CDR1 reads SGHNT; CDR2 reads YYREEE (reference sequence). The V gene end was trimmed by 3 bases and the J gene end by 4 bases; junction bases not matched to a gene: 2. The CDR3 region is CASSSGLAVTGELFF. As DNA, the CDR3 is TGTGCCAGCAGCTCGGGACTAGCGGTCACCGGGGAGCTGTTTTTT.

In nucleotides, the CDR3 is TGTGCCAGCTCACGCCCCGACAGAGGAGAAGGCGGCTACACCTTC. Its translation is CASSRPDRGEGGYTF. This chain connects TRBV18 to TRBJ1-2; D may be TRBD1 (5 bases). Germline lookup yields CDR1 KGHSH and CDR2 LQKENI. Trimming removed 4 bases from V and 8 bases from J, with 20 bases in between. This CDR3 contains 15 residues.

The chain recombines TRBV19 with TRBJ1-1, with TRBD1 identical over 8 bases. The CDR3 length is 13 residues. The germline gives CDR1 LNHDA, CDR2 SQIVND (reference sequence). The junction had 2 bases not matched to a gene; V was cut back by 4 bases and J by 4 bases. The CDR3: CASSTGGPTEAFF. The CDR3 DNA sequence: TGTGCCAGTAGTACAGGGGGCCCCACTGAAGCTTTCTTT.

This clone showed up just a few times. The gene calls are TRBV6-4 and TRBJ2-2; TRBD1 matches at 8 bases. J was trimmed by 6 bases and V by 4 bases; bases with no gene match: 4. The CDR3 length is 14 residues. Germline lookup yields CDR1 MRHNA and CDR2 SNTAGT. The CDR3 nucleotides are TGTGCCAGCAGTGCTGGACAGGGCGCCGGGGAGCTGTTTTTT. Translating gives CASSAGQGAGELFF.

This clone has just one count. The V gene is TRBV5-1, the J gene TRBJ2-2, with 9 bases that match TRBD1. V lost 0 bases, J lost 6 bases, and 6 bases stayed unmatched. The CDR3 totals 16 residues. Germline lookup yields CDR1 SGHRS and CDR2 YFSETQ. The CDR3 sequence is CASSLEGQGIPGELFF. CDR3 DNA sequence: TGCGCCAGCAGCTTGGAGGGACAGGGTATCCCCGGGGAGCTGTTTTTT.

This chain uses TRBV9 with TRBJ1-1, with unresolved D. The CDR3 is 13 residues long. In germline, CDR1 is SGDLS, CDR2 YYNGEE. The V and J ends lost 2 bases and 4 bases respectively, with 9 bases between them. CDR3 nucleotides: TGTGCCAGCAGCGTTCACGAGGCCACTGAAGCTTTCTTT. Its protein is CASSVHEATEAFF.

V is TRBV4-1 and J is TRBJ2-1; TRBD2 matches 8 bases. The CDR3 runs to 18 residues. V dropped 2 bases and J dropped 7; count of bases not matched to a gene: 16. Germline loops: CDR1 MGHRA, CDR2 YSYEKL. The chain's CDR3 is CASSQSVFISGSRNEQFF. The CDR3, as DNA: TGCGCCAGCAGCCAATCCGTTTTTATCAGCGGGAGTCGTAATGAGCAGTTCTTC.

This clone has only a few counts. The CDR3 loop reads CAISGQGDQPQHF. CDR3 in DNA: TGTGCCATCAGTGGACAGGGCGATCAGCCCCAGCATTTT. The chain links TRBV10-3 to TRBJ1-5; TRBD1 matches 7 bases. CDR1 is ENHRY and CDR2 is SYGVKD in the germline V gene. The CDR3 loop spans 13 amino acids. J gave up 5 bases and V 4 bases, and 2 bases lay outside the gene matches.

The CDR3 is CASSGNFPGQHYGYTF. The CDR3 nucleotides are TGTGCCAGCTCCGGAAACTTCCCGGGACAGCATTATGGCTACACCTTC. The V and J genes are TRBV18 and TRBJ1-2; 7 bases match TRBD1. CDR3 length: 16 residues. V lost 6 bases to trimming and J lost 5 bases; unmatched junction nucleotides: 15. Per germline, CDR1 KGHSH and CDR2 LQKENI.

The chain is built from TRBV10-3 and TRBJ2-7; 8 bases are a match to TRBD1. CDR1 is ENHRY, CDR2 SYGVKD, per germline. The V segment lost 6 bases and the J segment 0 bases; nucleotides outside the gene matches: 7. There are 15 residues in the CDR3. The CDR3: CAIRDRDRSSYEQYF. The CDR3 coding sequence is TGTGCCATCAGAGACCGGGACAGGAGCTCCTACGAGCAGTACTTC.

The chain carries TRBV5-1 and TRBJ2-1; no firm D call. The V end lost 4 bases, the J end lost 0 bases, and 14 bases lay between the germline ends. From germline, CDR1 is SGHRS and CDR2 YFSETQ. The CDR3 runs to 16 residues. CDR3 in amino acids: CASSPPSSSSYNEQFF. In DNA form, the CDR3 reads TGCGCCAGCAGCCCACCAAGCAGCAGCTCCTACAATGAGCAGTTCTTC. Based on the CDR3 plus reference TRBV5-1 and TRBJ2-1, the full variable domain is KAGVTQTPRYLIKTRGQQVTLSCSPISGHRSVSWYQQTPGQGLQFLFEYFSETQRNKGNFPGRFSGRQFSNSRSEMNVSTLELGDSALYLCASSPPSSSSYNEQFFGPGTRLTVL.